These 25 T cell receptor beta chains share one sample of origin, sequenced in a study of cytotoxic CD8 clonotypes in ibrutinib-treated CLL. The assay was immunoSEQ multiplex PCR, and TCRdb's table has in-frame clones only and misses some. The sample includes around 310,000 clones, around four fifths of them seen just once. Sequences were derived from PBMCs, sampled before ibrutinib treatment. All receptors derive from a human donor with chronic lymphocytic leukemia.

This sequence joins TRBV6-5 and TRBJ1-2; no clear D gene. Germline CDR1 MNHEY, CDR2 SVGAGI. V was pared by 5 bases and J by 8 bases, with 15 bases between. The CDR3 extends over 13 amino acids. CDR3 region: CASSDTSGGGYTF. CDR3 in DNA: TGTGCCAGCAGTGATACCTCGGGAGGCGGCTACACCTTC.

The chain joins TRBV6-5 to TRBJ1-3; D remains unclear. With 7 bases removed from V and 2 bases from J, the gap between germline ends came to 15 bases. Germline V gene data show CDR1 as MNHEY and CDR2 as SVGAGI. CDR3 length: 15 residues. The CDR3 reads CASMQSTIPGNTIYF. The CDR3 region has the DNA TGTGCCAGCATGCAATCAACCATACCTGGAAACACCATATATTTT.

About this clone: Compared with germline, one end of the junction differs, possibly owing to a read error. The chain uses TRBV7-3 and TRBJ1-2; possibly TRBD1 for D (5 bases). The germline V gene has CDR1 SGHTA and CDR2 FQGTGA. The CDR3 totals 14 residues. CDR3 DNA sequence: TGTGCCAGCAGCCTAACCGGGGGAAACTATGGCTACACCTTC. This codes for CASSLTGGNYGYTF.

This clone turned up a few times. The rearrangement uses TRBV29-1 and TRBJ1-5; no definite D call. The CDR3 length is 12 residues. CDR1 SQVTM and CDR2 ANQGSEA come from the germline V gene. V lost 4 bases and J lost 5, with 9 bases in between. CDR3 sequence: CSVGVRDQPQHF. CDR3 DNA: TGCAGCGTTGGAGTGAGGGATCAGCCCCAGCATTTT.

The table lists this clone with a few counts. V is TRBV6-5 and J is TRBJ1-2; TRBD1 matches at 7 bases. Germline CDR1 is MNHEY and CDR2 is SVGAGI. V was pared by 4 bases and J by 5 bases, with 10 bases of the junction left unmatched. The CDR3 totals 15 residues. The CDR3 reads CASSSRQGYRYGYTF. DNA of the CDR3: TGTGCCAGCAGTTCTCGACAGGGCTATAGGTATGGCTACACCTTC.

This clone was recorded only once. The rearrangement joins TRBV28 to TRBJ1-4, with 9 bases aligning to TRBD1. Germline loops: CDR1 MDHEN, CDR2 SYDVKM. J gave up 10 bases and V 1 base, and 4 bases lay outside the gene matches. There are 14 residues in the CDR3. CDR3 region: CASSLSGQGVKLFF. For the CDR3, the DNA is TGTGCCAGCAGTTTATCGGGACAGGGCGTAAAACTGTTTTTT.

CDR3 region: CATSPRDLNQPQHF. In DNA, the CDR3 is TGTGCCACCAGCCCGCGGGACCTAAATCAGCCCCAGCATTTT. V gene TRBV15 combines with J gene TRBJ1-5; D might be TRBD1 (5 bases). Germline V gene sequence: CDR1 LNHNV, CDR2 YYDKDF (reference sequence). Trimming cost V 5 bases and J 4 bases, with 12 bases left between them. The CDR3 runs 14 residues.

V and J are TRBV7-8 and TRBJ2-5; D remains unclear. Germline values: CDR1 SGHVS, CDR2 FQNEAQ. V dropped 5 bases and J dropped 1 base, with 14 bases sitting between them. CDR3 length equals 15 residues. The CDR3 sequence is CASSIRSGFQETQYF. The CDR3 DNA reads as TGTGCCAGCAGCATCAGGTCTGGGTTCCAAGAGACCCAGTACTTC.

Here the CDR3 reads CASSLMGAGDTQYF. The CDR3 bases are TGTGCCAGCAGTTTAATGGGGGCAGGAGATACGCAGTATTTT. This chain joins TRBV27 and TRBJ2-3, with D possibly TRBD1 on 6 matching bases. CDR3 size: 14 residues. The germline V gene encodes CDR1 MNHEY and CDR2 SMNVEV (reference sequence). V dropped 2 bases and J dropped 5 bases, with 11 bases sitting between them.

The chain couples TRBV11-3 to TRBJ2-7; possibly TRBD2 for D (6 bases). This CDR3 region has 14 residues. The germline V and J ends were trimmed by 5 bases and 7 bases, with 18 bases remaining between them. Germline-derived CDR1 and CDR2 are SGHNT and YENEEA. CDR3 region: CASSPTGDSWEQYF. DNA for the CDR3: TGTGCCAGCAGCCCGACGGGGGACTCCTGGGAGCAGTACTTC.

This clone was observed once. The chain employs TRBV12-5 and TRBJ2-1; 12 bases map to TRBD2. J gave up 14 bases and V 3 bases, and 17 bases lay outside the gene matches. The germline V gene encodes CDR1 LGHNT and CDR2 FRNRAP. This CDR3 region has 17 residues. The CDR3 region has the DNA TGTGCTAGTGGTTTCGATACAAACGTCGGACTAGCGGGAAGAAAGTTCTTC. This gives the protein CASGFDTNVGLAGRKFF.

The chain has TRBV27 and TRBJ2-7, with TRBD1 matching 8 bases. Germline loops: CDR1 MNHEY, CDR2 SMNVEV (reference sequence). V was pared by 2 bases and J by 7 bases, with 10 bases of the junction left unmatched. This CDR3 is 15 amino acids long. The CDR3 is CASSLGWTGHGEQYF. In DNA, the CDR3 is TGTGCCAGCAGTTTAGGGTGGACAGGGCACGGAGAGCAGTACTTC.

The genes are TRBV29-1 and TRBJ1-4; D remains ambiguous. CDR3 length: 13 amino acids. CDR1 and CDR2 (germline): SQVTM, ANQGSEA. In DNA form, the CDR3 reads TGCAGTATATTACCCGGGGAAAGCGAAAAACTGTTTTTT. It codes for CSILPGESEKLFF.

As for this clone: Compared with germline, one end of the junction differs, possibly owing to a read error. CDR3 in DNA: TGTGCCAGCACCTTAGGTTGGGCTAGCGGGGCCGACTCCTACGAGCAGTACTTC. This encodes CASTLGWASGADSYEQYF. V gene TRBV7-9 combines with J gene TRBJ2-7; TRBD2 matches 9 bases. Germline V gene lookup returns CDR1 SEHNR and CDR2 FQNEAQ (reference sequence). CDR3 length: 18 amino acids.

V and J are TRBV4-3 and TRBJ2-3; TRBD1 matches 12 bases. Trimming cost V 0 bases and J 7 bases; bases outside gene matches: 2. The CDR3 length is 15 residues. CDR1 is LGHNA, CDR2 YSLEER, per germline. DNA of the CDR3: TGCGCCAGCAGCCAAGACGGGACAGGGGGCTATACGCAGTATTTT. Translating gives CASSQDGTGGYTQYF.

This clone was seen only once. The chain couples TRBV15 to TRBJ2-2; TRBD2 matches at 8 bases. Per germline, CDR1 LNHNV and CDR2 YYDKDF (reference sequence). The CDR3 is made up of 16 amino acids. With V trimmed by 7 bases and J by 4 bases, 11 bases remained unmatched. CDR3 amino acids: CATKPTGLESTGELFF. The CDR3 region has the DNA TGTGCCACCAAACCGACGGGACTAGAATCCACCGGGGAGCTGTTTTTT.

CDR3 region: CASRTGVTEAFF. The CDR3 coding sequence is TGTGCCAGTAGGACAGGGGTGACTGAAGCTTTCTTT. The chain combines TRBV19 with TRBJ1-1; 8 bases map to TRBD1. Losses at the gene ends were 6 bases for V and 5 bases for J; bases not matched to a gene: 2. From germline, CDR1 is LNHDA and CDR2 SQIVND (reference sequence). The CDR3 extends over 12 amino acids.

V and J are TRBV5-1 and TRBJ1-1, with D unresolved. V gave up 4 bases and J gave up 0 bases, with 13 bases separating them. This CDR3 has 15 residues. CDR1 is SGHRS and CDR2 is YFSETQ in the germline V gene. CDR3 coding DNA: TGCGCCAGCAGCCCCAGGACGGGAATGAACACTGAAGCTTTCTTT. This codes for CASSPRTGMNTEAFF.

J is TRBJ1-2 and V is TRBV29-1; D is perhaps TRBD1 (5 bases). Germline V gene lookup returns CDR1 SQVTM and CDR2 ANQGSEA. CDR3 length: 13 amino acids. V was trimmed by 4 bases and J by 8 bases, leaving 17 bases between them. The CDR3 region is CSVGRSGPGGYTF. The CDR3 bases are TGCAGCGTTGGACGGTCGGGGCCGGGAGGCTACACCTTC.

The gene calls are TRBV10-3 and TRBJ1-2; TRBD1 might be the D (6 bases). This CDR3 is 15 amino acids long. V lost 4 bases, J lost 4 bases, and 16 bases lay in between. Germline CDR1 reads ENHRY; CDR2 reads SYGVKD. The CDR3 bases are TGTGCCATCAGTGGCCTCCAGGGGCTGTCCTATGGCTACACCTTC. Encoded protein: CAISGLQGLSYGYTF.

This rearrangement joins TRBV15 to TRBJ2-7; D possibly corresponds to TRBD1 (6 bases). The CDR3 is 15 amino acids. Germline V CDR1 and CDR2: LNHNV, YYDKDF (reference sequence). The V end was cut by 0 bases, the J end by 5 bases, with 14 bases between. CDR3 sequence: CATSRDGGLGDEQYF. In DNA form, the CDR3 reads TGTGCCACCAGCAGAGATGGGGGCCTGGGGGACGAGCAGTACTTC.

This rearrangement joins TRBV4-1 to TRBJ2-1; 12 nucleotides line up with TRBD2. The V segment lost 0 bases and the J segment 14 bases; nucleotides outside the gene matches: 2. The germline gives CDR1 MGHRA, CDR2 YSYEKL. This CDR3 has 13 residues. Written as DNA, the CDR3 is TGCGCCAGCAGCCAAGATCCTAGCGGGAGGGAGTTCTTC. Protein: CASSQDPSGREFF.

This clone occurred a few times. The chain links TRBV30 to TRBJ1-1; 7 bases are shared with TRBD1. Germline values: CDR1 GTSNPN, CDR2 SVGIG (reference sequence). V lost 2 bases, J lost 12 bases, and 6 bases stayed unmatched. CDR3 length: 11 residues. CDR3 in amino acids: CAWSSGTVTFF. The CDR3 nucleotides are TGTGCCTGGAGTTCGGGGACAGTGACTTTCTTT.

The V call is TRBV6-5, the J call TRBJ1-1; 9 bases agree with TRBD1. CDR1 and CDR2 from the germline V gene are MNHEY and SVGAGI. J was trimmed by 5 bases and V by 6 bases; bases with no gene match: 7. The length of the CDR3 is 14 residues. In nucleotides, the CDR3 is TGTGCCAGCAGGGTTACAGGGGGCGTAACTGAAGCTTTCTTT. Its protein is CASRVTGGVTEAFF.

This clone has more than one count but fewer than ten. The chain recombines TRBV28 with TRBJ2-7; 7 bases are shared with TRBD2. Germline CDR1 and CDR2: MDHEN and SYDVKM. After removal of 7 bases from V and 3 bases from J, the junction contained 3 bases not matched to a gene. CDR3 size: 12 residues. In DNA, the CDR3 is TGTGCCAGCACTAGGACTAGCTACGAGCAGTACTTC. Translated: CASTRTSYEQYF.